This T cell receptor (beta chain) was documented in a study of graft-versus-host responses after intestinal transplantation. For the study at large: Anti-thymocyte globulin induction preceded three to four years of tacrolimus and steroid maintenance in all recipients.

Clones were sequenced by immunoSEQ multiplex PCR, and TCRdb holds only the in-frame ones, with some missing. The data show tens of thousands of clones, with roughly 93% seen just once and 5.5% to 6% held by the top ten. The germline V gene encodes CDR1 MNHNY and CDR2 SVGAGI (reference sequence). Trimming cost V 4 bases and J 4 bases; bases outside gene matches: 5. This CDR3 contains 14 residues. Points on this clone: No antigen is known for it.

Study-wide points: Among circulating GvH clones, peak levels were associated with early post-transplant declines in HvG clones.

This specimen was PBMCs, taken around 790 days after a first intestinal transplant, on the day of a second. This receptor was identified in a human patient who received an intestinal transplant, so some T cells may come from the graft donor. The V call is TRBV6-6, the J call TRBJ1-1, with 8 bases matching TRBD1. CDR3 nucleotides: TGTGCCAGCAGTTTGACAGGGGCGGTCACTGAAGCTTTCTTT. Its translation is CASSLTGAVTEAFF.